This TCR beta chain was observed in a study of blood T cell repertoires in COVID-19. This CDR3 has 17 residues. J was trimmed by 7 bases and V by 3 bases; bases with no gene match: 15. Germline V gene lookup returns CDR1 LNHDA and CDR2 SQIVND (reference sequence). In the original workflow: Reference gene primer amplification gave nucleated cell count estimates. Generated by immunoSEQ multiplex PCR, the TCRdb table keeps only in-frame clones and is missing some. V, J and clone size reflect that table, while D and trimming were determined from the DNA. The data contain 200,000 to 300,000 clones, roughly 86% of them seen just once; the ten biggest clones take up 2.3%.

The sequence derives from a woman between 50 and 59 years old with acute or convalescent COVID-19. Material for sequencing was peripheral blood. The V gene is TRBV19, the J gene TRBJ2-1; 7 bases fit TRBD2. DNA for the CDR3: TGTGCCAGTAGTATGAGGCGGGGGACTCGGGTAGAAAATGAGCAGTTCTTC. Translated, it gives CASSMRRGTRVENEQFF.